This T cell receptor beta chain was recorded in a study of T-cell reconstitution after alpha-beta-depleted transplantation in children. This clonotype has only a few counts. CDR3 length equals 14 residues. This sample's TCRbeta library carried unique molecular identifier barcodes. MiXCR, applied by TCRdb to the PCR reads, yields one record per CDR3 protein. The sample holds roughly 200,000 distinct CDR3 sequences; 8% to 10% are singletons and the top ten take over 5%. The specimen was PBMCs from the stem cell graft donor, collected from the stem cell graft. The TCR was taken from a human donor who donated a stem cell graft to a child with acute lymphoblastic leukemia. The rearrangement links TRBV21-1 to TRBJ1-1. TRBV21-1 is marked as a pseudogene. CDR3 sequence: CASSLNPGNTEAFF. CDR3 nucleotides: TGTGCCAGCAGCCTAAACCCAGGCAACACTGAAGCTTTCTTT.